This passage covers 4 T cell receptor beta chains from one sample sequenced in a study of blood T cell repertoires in COVID-19 (dated by TCRdb to the early 2020s). Library prep was done by the immunoSEQ multiplex PCR assay. TCRdb limited this immuneACCESS table to in-frame rearrangements with V and J called. A share of clones is missing; checked studies link under half to unresolved V genes, and the rest is unexplained. The sample yields about 280,000 clones; 85% to 95% were counted once. The top ten clones comprise 2.5% to 3% of the sample. Sequenced: PBMCs or T cells enriched from blood (not recorded which). These receptors came from a middle-aged man who had been exposed to COVID-19.

V usage is TRBV11-3 and J usage is TRBJ1-4; a weak D match, TRBD1 (6 bases). The CDR3 covers 19 residues. Germline assignment: CDR1 SGHNT and CDR2 YENEEA. V was cut by 5 bases and J by 3 bases, with 25 bases left in between. DNA for the CDR3: TGTGCCAGCAGCCCACCGGACAGCGGTACCTACGCTTCTAATGAAAAACTGTTTTTT. Translation: CASSPPDSGTYASNEKLFF.

The chain combines TRBV11-2 with TRBJ1-2; TRBD1 aligns across 9 bases. From germline, CDR1 is SGHAT and CDR2 FQNNGV. This CDR3 has 16 amino acids. J lost 3 bases, V lost 5 bases, and 10 bases had no gene match. CDR3 in amino acids: CASSPYGQGPYYGYTF. The CDR3, as DNA: TGTGCCAGCAGCCCATATGGACAGGGGCCTTACTATGGCTACACCTTC. Full variable domain (outside the CDR3, taken from reference TRBV11-2 and TRBJ1-2): EAGVAQSPRYKIIEKRQSVAFWCNPISGHATLYWYQQILGQGPKLLIQFQNNGVVDDSQLPKDRFSAERLKGVDSTLKIQPAKLEDSAVYLCASSPYGQGPYYGYTFGSGTRLTVV.

The CDR3 nucleotides are TGTGCCAGCAGCTCAACGCTAGCGGGAGGGGAAAATGAGCAGTTCTTC. The encoded protein is CASSSTLAGGENEQFF. The chain has TRBV7-7 and TRBJ2-1, with 12 nucleotides matching TRBD2. Germline CDR1 and CDR2: SSHAT and FNYEAQ (reference sequence). CDR3 length: 16 residues. Trimming removed 4 bases from V and 7 bases from J; junction bases left unmatched: 8.

This clone occurred once. This chain connects TRBV2 to TRBJ2-7; tentatively, D is TRBD2 (7 bases). The V end was cut by 4 bases, the J end by 5 bases, with 18 bases between. This CDR3 comprises 15 residues. Germline assignment: CDR1 SNHLY and CDR2 FYNNEI. CDR3 in DNA: TGTGCCAGCAGTGCCAGCGGGACAATTAACCACGAGCAGTACTTC. Translated: CASSASGTINHEQYF.